This T cell receptor (beta chain) is drawn from a study of T-cell reconstitution after alpha-beta-depleted transplantation in children. Points from the study as a whole: Certain patients had high TCRbeta diversity at day 60, and it came from recipient T cells and thymic progenitors that survived.

In its sample, this clonotype was seen a few times. The antigen remains undetermined. The ends lost 6 bases at V and 3 bases at J; junction bases unmatched: 2. Germline assignment: CDR1 MNHEY and CDR2 SMNVEV (reference sequence). This CDR3 has 14 amino acids. Preparation of the TCRbeta library involved a method that used unique molecular identifiers. TCRdb used MiXCR to reprocess the PCR reads, holding one entry per CDR3 protein. The top ten hold roughly 28% of the sample, which has about 980,000 distinct CDR3 sequences, about 30% seen once. The clonotype comes from a boy in the first two years of life who had a stem cell transplant for SCID, so the T cells may come from the graft donor. This chain links TRBV27 with TRBJ2-3; 11 positions match TRBD2. The sequences come from PBMCs, mostly from graft donor cells, collected 360 days after TCRalphabeta/CD19-depleted stem cell transplant. The CDR3 DNA reads as TGTGCCAGCAGAATAGCGGGGGGGACAGATACGCAGTATTTT. Its protein is CASRIAGGTDTQYF.